This T cell receptor (beta chain) was sequenced during a study of blood T cell repertoires in COVID-19. Turning to the study itself: Collection of acute and convalescent COVID-19 samples took place in the United States, Italy and Spain.

Categorization into cohorts depended on clinical history that participants reported. Trimming removed 2 bases at V and 1 base at J, with 12 bases between. The CDR3 totals 16 residues. Germline CDR1 and CDR2: SGHDT and YYEEEE. The authors' processing: Reference gene primer amplification in the assay estimated nucleated cell counts. Method: immunoSEQ multiplex PCR; TCRdb's copy keeps in-frame clones and lacks some. Clonal size and the V and J genes are those of that table, whereas D and trimming came from the DNA. The sample has 310,000 or so clones, approximately 90% seen once; the top ten hold 8.9%. The sample comprised PBMCs or T cells enriched from blood (not recorded which). This TCR derives from a woman in her late teens or twenties who had recovered from COVID-19. The V gene is TRBV5-6, the J gene TRBJ2-2; D possibly corresponds to TRBD2 (6 bases). The CDR3 DNA follows: TGTGCCAGCAGCTTCGGGCGGCGGGGGAACACCGGGGAGCTGTTTTTT. Its translation: CASSFGRRGNTGELFF.